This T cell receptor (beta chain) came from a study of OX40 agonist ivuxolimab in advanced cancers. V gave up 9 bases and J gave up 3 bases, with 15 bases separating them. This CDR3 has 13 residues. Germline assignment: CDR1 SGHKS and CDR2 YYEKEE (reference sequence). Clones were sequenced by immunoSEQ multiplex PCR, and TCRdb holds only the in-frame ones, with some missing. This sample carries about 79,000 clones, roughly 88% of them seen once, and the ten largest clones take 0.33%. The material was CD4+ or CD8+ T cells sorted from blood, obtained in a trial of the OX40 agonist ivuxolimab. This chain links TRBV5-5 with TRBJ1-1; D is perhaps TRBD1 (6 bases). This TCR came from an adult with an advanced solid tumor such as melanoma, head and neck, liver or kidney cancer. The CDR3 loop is CATRKGDHTEAFF. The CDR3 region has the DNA TGTGCCACCAGGAAGGGGGACCACACTGAAGCTTTCTTT.